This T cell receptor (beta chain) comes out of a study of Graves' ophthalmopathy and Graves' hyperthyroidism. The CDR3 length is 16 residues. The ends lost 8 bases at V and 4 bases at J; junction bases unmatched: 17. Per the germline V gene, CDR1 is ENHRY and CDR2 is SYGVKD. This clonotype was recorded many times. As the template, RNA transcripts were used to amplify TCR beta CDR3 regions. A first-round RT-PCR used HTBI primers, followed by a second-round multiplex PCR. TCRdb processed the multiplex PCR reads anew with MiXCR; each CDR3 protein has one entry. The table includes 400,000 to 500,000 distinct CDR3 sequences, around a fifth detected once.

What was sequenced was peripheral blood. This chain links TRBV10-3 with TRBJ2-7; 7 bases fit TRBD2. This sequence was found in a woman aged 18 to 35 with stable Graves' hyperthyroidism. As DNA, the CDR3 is TGTGCCATCCTTACACGACGACTAGCTGTTTTTTACGAGCAGTACTTC. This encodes CAILTRRLAVFYEQYF.